The T cell receptor beta chain under discussion was sequenced for a study of TIL therapy for anti-PD-1-resistant metastatic lung cancer. The immunoSEQ assay was v3. Only in-frame clones appear in the TCRdb table, and some are missing; sequencing was by immunoSEQ multiplex PCR. The table records some 5,200 clones, around 60% of them present only once. Noted time point: pre-treatment sample, taken before nivolumab and TIL therapy. Pleural nodules or supraclavicular lymph nodes made up most of the excised metastases sampled. Sequenced material: tumor tissue, taken at baseline. The receptor was derived from a man between 65 and 85 years old with non-small cell lung cancer.

The CDR3 protein is CSVEERNRGSYEQYF. DNA for the CDR3: TGCAGCGTTGAAGAAAGGAACAGGGGCTCCTACGAGCAGTACTTC. This rearrangement joins TRBV29-1 to TRBJ2-7; 7 bases line up with TRBD1. Germline trimming cut 0 bases from V and 0 bases from J; bases unmatched to any gene: 5. Per the germline V gene, CDR1 is SQVTM and CDR2 is ANQGSEA. CDR3 length equals 15 residues.